These 16 T cell receptor beta chains were all obtained from the same sample, sequenced in a study of T cell changes during pregnancy in multiple sclerosis. Sequencing used immunoSEQ multiplex PCR; TCRdb keeps in-frame clones, though not all of them. The sample contains 90,000 to 100,000 clones, 90% to 95% of which appear only once. Sequencing was performed on peripheral blood, taken in the third trimester of pregnancy. These receptor sequences come from a female donor with multiple sclerosis, enrolled in a pregnancy study.

This chain uses TRBV7-2 with TRBJ2-1, with TRBD1 identical over 9 bases. The CDR3 loop spans 15 amino acids. Germline lookup yields CDR1 SGHTA and CDR2 FQGNSA. Trimming at V came to 5 bases and at J to 7 bases, leaving 9 bases not matched to a gene. CDR3 bases: TGTGCCAGCAGCCTTCATGGGACAGGGCGGAATGAGCAGTTCTTC. Amino acids: CASSLHGTGRNEQFF.

J is TRBJ1-1 and V is TRBV2, with 7 bases aligning to TRBD1. Germline values: CDR1 SNHLY, CDR2 FYNNEI. V gave up 6 bases and J gave up 4 bases; unmatched junction bases: 8. The CDR3 sequence is 14 residues long. CDR3 bases: TGTGCCAGCAGCCCCAGGGGGAGGAGCACTGAAGCTTTCTTT. Encoded protein: CASSPRGRSTEAFF.

The rearrangement uses TRBV5-4 and TRBJ2-1; 12 nucleotides agree with TRBD2. From germline, CDR1 is SGHNT and CDR2 YYREEE (reference sequence). The CDR3 consists of 14 residues. The V segment lost 4 bases and the J segment 8 bases; nucleotides outside the gene matches: 4. The CDR3 reads CASSPGLAGYEQFF. In DNA form, the CDR3 reads TGTGCCAGCAGCCCCGGACTAGCGGGATATGAGCAGTTCTTC.

Only one count was recorded for this clone. The V call is TRBV5-1, the J call TRBJ2-2, with a weak D call TRBD1 (6 bases). V was shortened by 0 bases and J by 6 bases, with 9 bases between the two germline ends. CDR3 length equals 14 residues. The germline V gene encodes CDR1 SGHRS and CDR2 YFSETQ. In nucleotides, the CDR3 is TGCGCCAGCAGCTTGGCCTGGGGGCCCGGGGAGCTGTTTTTT. It yields the protein CASSLAWGPGELFF.

This chain connects TRBV25-1 to TRBJ2-1; 10 bases are shared with TRBD2. The CDR3 loop spans 15 amino acids. From germline, CDR1 is MGHDK and CDR2 SYGVNS. Trimming took 4 bases from V and 8 from J; bases not matched to a gene: 8. The CDR3 here is CASSASGRGRDEQFF. In DNA form, the CDR3 reads TGTGCCAGCAGTGCTAGCGGGAGAGGGAGGGATGAGCAGTTCTTC.

CDR3 nucleotide sequence: TGTGCCAGTAGTATCCTAGCGGGAACCGGGGAGCTGTTTTTT. It translates to CASSILAGTGELFF. The chain employs TRBV19 and TRBJ2-2, with 9 positions matching TRBD2. J was trimmed by 5 bases and V by 3 bases; bases with no gene match: 1. Germline CDR1 LNHDA, CDR2 SQIVND (reference sequence). The CDR3 is made up of 14 amino acids.

The chain is built from TRBV28 and TRBJ2-7; the match to TRBD1 covers 7 bases. Germline V CDR1 and CDR2: MDHEN, SYDVKM. V gave up 4 bases and J gave up 3 bases; unmatched junction bases: 6. The CDR3 totals 14 residues. The CDR3 loop is CASSSGTVIYEQYF. In DNA, the CDR3 is TGTGCCAGCAGTTCCGGGACAGTTATCTACGAGCAGTACTTC.

This chain joins TRBV7-9 and TRBJ2-7, with 10 bases aligning to TRBD1. This CDR3 region has 15 residues. CDR1 SEHNR and CDR2 FQNEAQ come from the germline V gene (reference sequence). Trimming at V came to 4 bases and at J to 5 bases, leaving 8 bases not matched to a gene. The CDR3 region has the DNA TGTGCCAGCAGCTCATCCGGGACAGGGGTCCACGAGCAGTACTTC. This sequence encodes CASSSSGTGVHEQYF.

This chain links TRBV2 with TRBJ2-7; 11 nucleotides match TRBD1. The length of the CDR3 is 12 residues. Germline assignment: CDR1 SNHLY and CDR2 FYNNEI. The V gene end was trimmed by 6 bases and the J gene end by 6 bases; junction bases not matched to a gene: 1. CDR3 region: CASRGTGGEQYF. DNA of the CDR3: TGTGCCAGCAGGGGGACAGGGGGCGAGCAGTACTTC.

The chain links TRBV28 to TRBJ2-7, with D uncertain. This CDR3 has 11 amino acids. The V and J ends lost 6 bases and 4 bases respectively, with 7 bases between them. Germline loops: CDR1 MDHEN, CDR2 SYDVKM. CDR3 sequence reads: CASRGTYEQYF. DNA of the CDR3: TGTGCCAGCAGGGGCACATACGAGCAGTACTTC.

The chain has TRBV5-4 and TRBJ2-1, with 10 bases fitting TRBD1. The CDR3 spans 15 residues. The germline gives CDR1 SGHNT, CDR2 YYREEE (reference sequence). V lost 3 bases, J lost 1 base, and 1 base stayed unmatched. The DNA for the CDR3 is TGTGCCAGCAGCTCGGACAGGGGGTCCTACAATGAGCAGTTCTTC. Its translation is CASSSDRGSYNEQFF.

The chain recombines TRBV28 with TRBJ2-3; 7 bases map to TRBD1. The germline V gene encodes CDR1 MDHEN and CDR2 SYDVKM. Trimming removed 5 bases from V and 1 base from J; junction bases left unmatched: 6. The CDR3 contains 15 residues. CDR3 residues: CASSNDRAGTDTQYF. CDR3 DNA sequence: TGTGCCAGCAGTAACGACAGGGCCGGCACAGATACGCAGTATTTT.

The V call is TRBV6-1, the J call TRBJ2-2, with TRBD1 as a possible D gene (6 bases). The CDR3 contains 15 residues. Germline assignment: CDR1 MNHNS and CDR2 SASEGT. Trimming left V 2 bases short and J 6 bases short, with 13 bases between. The CDR3 here is CASSETQGTSGELFF. The CDR3 region has the DNA TGTGCCAGCAGTGAAACCCAGGGGACGTCCGGGGAGCTGTTTTTT.

The sample holds a few counts of this clone. This rearrangement joins TRBV25-1 to TRBJ1-1, with a tentative D call TRBD1 (6 bases). Germline-derived CDR1 and CDR2 are MGHDK and SYGVNS. Trimming removed 4 bases from V and 1 base from J, with 10 bases in between. This CDR3 region has 14 residues. The CDR3 region has the DNA TGTGCCAGCAGTGCCTTACAGGGGAACACTGAAGCTTTCTTT. Amino acid sequence: CASSALQGNTEAFF. Variable domain in full (rest from reference TRBV25-1 and TRBJ1-1): EADIYQTPRYLVIGTGKKITLECSQTMGHDKMYWYQQDPGMELHLIHYSYGVNSTEKGDLSSESTVSRIRTEHFPLTLESARPSHTSQYLCASSALQGNTEAFFGQGTRLTVV.

The chain joins TRBV7-9 to TRBJ1-2; no clear D gene. The V gene lost 1 base and the J gene lost 5 bases, with 11 bases spanning the gap. The CDR3 runs to 14 residues. Germline V CDR1 and CDR2: SEHNR, FQNEAQ (reference sequence). The CDR3 DNA sequence: TGTGCCAGCAGCTTAGTGGCCCAGAAGTATGGCTACACCTTC. It yields the protein CASSLVAQKYGYTF. Drawing the rest from reference TRBV7-9 and TRBJ1-2, the complete variable domain is DTGVSQNPRHKITKRGQNVTFRCDPISEHNRLYWYRQTLGQGPEFLTYFQNEAQLEKSRLLSDRFSAERPKGSFSTLEIQRTEQGDSAMYLCASSLVAQKYGYTFGSGTRLTVV.

The chain links TRBV5-1 to TRBJ1-1; 7 positions match TRBD1. Germline assignment: CDR1 SGHRS and CDR2 YFSETQ. Trimming at V came to 0 bases and at J to 4 bases, leaving 6 bases not matched to a gene. This CDR3 has 15 residues. The CDR3: CASSLVDRALTEAFF. In nucleotides, the CDR3 is TGCGCCAGCAGCTTGGTCGACAGGGCCCTCACTGAAGCTTTCTTT.